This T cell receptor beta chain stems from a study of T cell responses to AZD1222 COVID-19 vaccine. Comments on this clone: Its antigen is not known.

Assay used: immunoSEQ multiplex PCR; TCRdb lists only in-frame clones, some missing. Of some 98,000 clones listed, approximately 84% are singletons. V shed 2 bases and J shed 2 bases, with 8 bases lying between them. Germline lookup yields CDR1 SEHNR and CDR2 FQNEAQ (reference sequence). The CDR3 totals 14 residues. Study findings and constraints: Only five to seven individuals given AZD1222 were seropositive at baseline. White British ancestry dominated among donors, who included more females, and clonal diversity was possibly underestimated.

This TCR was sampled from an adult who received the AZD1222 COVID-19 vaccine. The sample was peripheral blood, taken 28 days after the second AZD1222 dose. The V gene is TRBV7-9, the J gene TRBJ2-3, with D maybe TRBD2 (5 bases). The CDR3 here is CASSLPRDTDTQYF. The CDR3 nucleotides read TGTGCCAGCAGCTTACCCCGGGACACAGATACGCAGTATTTT.